This T cell receptor beta chain came from a study of T cell responses to AZD1222 COVID-19 vaccine. This clone was found a few times. No antigen is known for it. Study-wide results and limits: White British people made up most donors, females outnumbered males, and clonal diversity was possibly underestimated. Repertoire sampling was restricted to post-peak T cell response timepoints. Among vaccine-associated CD4 TCRs, coverage spanned spike, with dominance at 160-218 and 743-854. Baseline seropositivity occurred in only 5 to 7 AZD1222 recipients.

CDR3 length: 13 amino acids. Between the trimmed V and J ends, which lost 6 bases and 6 bases, there was a span of 12 bases. Germline lookup yields CDR1 KGHSH and CDR2 LQKENI. Assay used: immunoSEQ multiplex PCR; TCRdb lists only in-frame clones, some missing. Of 150,000 to 200,000 clones in the sample, 94% were seen once. The gene calls are TRBV18 and TRBJ2-1, with D perhaps being TRBD1 or TRBD2 (5 bases each). The sample consisted of peripheral blood, taken 28 days after the second AZD1222 dose. The sequence was collected from an adult who received the AZD1222 COVID-19 vaccine. The CDR3 DNA sequence: TGTGCCAGCTCGCTAGCTGGGGGCAATGAGCAGTTCTTC. Residues: CASSLAGGNEQFF.